The entry below gives a single T cell receptor (beta chain) sequence along with its context. The CDR3 spans 15 residues. In germline, CDR1 is SGHRS, CDR2 YFSETQ. Deletions cut 3 bases from V and 8 bases from J, with 20 bases between. The PCR made use of 60 Vbeta and 13 Jbeta primers. Sequenced by immunoSEQ multiplex PCR; TCRdb stores in-frame clones only, minus some. The sample includes some 120,000 clones, over 60% seen only once; the top ten take 1%. The sample is drawn from a study of cytomegalovirus exposure and HLA in healthy donors. This TCR derives from a human donor in good health. The specimen sequenced was PBMCs. The chain uses TRBV5-1 and TRBJ1-2, with TRBD1 as a possible D gene (6 bases). The CDR3: CASSSETGLQGGYTF. CDR3 DNA: TGCGCCAGCAGCTCAGAAACAGGGTTACAAGGCGGCTACACCTTC. Drawing the rest from reference TRBV5-1 and TRBJ1-2, the complete variable domain is KAGVTQTPRYLIKTRGQQVTLSCSPISGHRSVSWYQQTPGQGLQFLFEYFSETQRNKGNFPGRFSGRQFSNSRSEMNVSTLELGDSALYLCASSSETGLQGGYTFGSGTRLTVV.